This TCR beta chain was sequenced in a study of blood T cell repertoires in COVID-19. Profiled with immunoSEQ multiplex PCR; TCRdb holds only in-frame clones, not every one. The sample lists about 280,000 clones, approximately 89% occurring once. Worth noting for this clone: Other DNA sequences from this sample encode an identical CDR3 as well.

Input material: peripheral blood. This TCR was recovered from a man aged 40-49 years with active or convalescent COVID-19.

CDR3 nucleotide sequence: TGTGCCAGCAGTGAAGGGGCTAGCACAGATACGCAGTATTTT. It encodes CASSEGASTDTQYF. V and J are TRBV6-1 and TRBJ2-3; no firm D call. The CDR3 sequence is 14 residues long. In germline, CDR1 is MNHNS, CDR2 SASEGT. V lost 1 base and J lost 0, with 5 bases in between.